This T cell receptor beta chain was recorded in a study of graft-versus-host responses after intestinal transplantation. Study in general: Grafts were multivisceral, liver-intestinal, or isolated intestinal. All recipients were given anti-thymocyte globulin induction, and tacrolimus and steroids were then administered for around three years.

This CDR3 is built from 13 residues. The J segment lost 3 bases and the V segment lost 3 bases, leaving 2 bases of the junction unmatched. The germline gives CDR1 ENHRY, CDR2 SYGVKD. Profiled with immunoSEQ multiplex PCR; TCRdb holds only in-frame clones, not every one. The table records 150,000 or so clones, around nine tenths of them present only once. A few counts support this clone. As yet, its antigen is unknown. Findings of the study overall: There were GvH clones found in recipient marrow, and some of them appeared first in ileum or blood.

Here the sequenced sample was unstimulated CD4+ T cells sorted from spleen or lymph node cells, taken before intestinal transplant. The chain couples TRBV10-3 to TRBJ2-7; TRBD2 matches at 7 bases. The sequence derives from a human donor who received an intestinal transplant. CDR3 sequence reads: CAISEGTNYEQYF. CDR3 DNA: TGTGCCATCAGTGAAGGGACTAACTACGAGCAGTACTTC.